Sequencing of this T cell receptor (beta chain) was carried out in a study of tumor-infiltrating lymphocytes in primary liver carcinoma. General study points: Tumors and blood were compared for top-250-clone fraction, and tumors had the significantly higher value (p = 0.039).

The study extracted blood RNA from unsorted whole blood and also extracted germline DNA. The study enrolled treatment-naive patients with chronic HBV infection. A sample of 3.5 to 4 milliliters of peripheral blood was taken before surgery. In germline, CDR1 is ENHRY, CDR2 SYGVKD. The ends lost 4 bases at V and 0 bases at J; junction bases unmatched: 6. This CDR3 has 18 amino acids. Constant-region priming of around 500 ng total RNA yielded TCR beta cDNA. Libraries for TCR beta were built through three nested multiplex PCR rounds, which together made up a slightly modified ARM-PCR procedure. Both of the initial two PCR rounds ran for approximately 11 cycles and employed TRBV1-TRBV30 forward primers alongside a C-beta reverse primer. TCRdb recomputed calls from the multiplex PCR reads with MiXCR, one row per CDR3 protein. The sample contains hundreds of thousands of distinct CDR3 sequences, approximately 60% of which appear only once.

About this clonotype itself: What it binds is unknown.

The V gene is TRBV10-3, the J gene TRBJ2-3; TRBD2 matches 14 bases. Sample: peripheral blood. This receptor was taken from a man in his forties with primary liver carcinoma and hepatitis B virus infection. CDR3: CAISGGLAGASSTDTQYF. CDR3 sequence (DNA): TGTGCCATCAGTGGGGGACTAGCGGGGGCCTCTAGCACAGATACGCAGTATTTT.